These 15 T cell receptor beta chains were all obtained from the same sample, sequenced in a study of cytomegalovirus exposure and HLA in healthy donors. PCR involved 60 Vbeta and 13 Jbeta primers. Here immunoSEQ multiplex PCR was the method, and the copy in TCRdb shows in-frame clones only, minus some. The table lists 90,000 to 100,000 clones, approximately 9% of them singletons. The sequencing input was PBMCs. All receptors come from a man between 50 and 59 years old in good health and CMV-seropositive.

This clone was detected a few times. Written as DNA, the CDR3 is TGTGCCTGGACCTCAGGGGCCCACGAGCAGTACTTC. Protein sequence: CAWTSGAHEQYF. This chain joins TRBV30 and TRBJ2-7; D perhaps matches TRBD1 (6 bases). V lost 4 bases and J 5 bases, leaving 12 bases between the germline ends. Germline V CDR1 and CDR2: GTSNPN, SVGIG (reference sequence). CDR3 length: 12 residues.

This clone was found a few times. The chain employs TRBV5-5 and TRBJ2-7; 14 bases fit TRBD2. V shed 2 bases, J shed 6 bases, and the junction held 10 bases outside the gene matches. This CDR3 is built from 17 residues. Germline V gene lookup returns CDR1 SGHKS and CDR2 YYEKEE (reference sequence). This chain's CDR3 is CASSFRLAGGPRLEQYF. In DNA, the CDR3 is TGTGCCAGCAGCTTTAGACTAGCGGGAGGGCCGCGACTCGAGCAGTACTTC.

The chain carries TRBV7-6 and TRBJ1-3; no reliable D call. This CDR3 region has 16 residues. Germline lookup yields CDR1 SGHVS and CDR2 FNYEAQ. The V end was cut by 4 bases, the J end by 0 bases, with 13 bases between. CDR3 nucleotides: TGTGCCAGCAGCTCCCCAAACTCAGGCTCTGGAAACACCATATATTTT. Its translation is CASSSPNSGSGNTIYF.

This clone came up a few times. The gene calls are TRBV13 and TRBJ2-7, with D perhaps TRBD2 (5 bases). Between the trimmed V and J ends, which lost 5 bases and 7 bases, there was a span of 12 bases. The CDR3 totals 12 residues. CDR1 and CDR2 (germline): PRHDT, FYEKMQ (reference sequence). The CDR3 protein is CASSPGSAEQYF. CDR3 bases: TGTGCCAGCAGCCCGGGGTCGGCGGAGCAGTACTTC.

The sample holds a few counts of this clone. This chain connects TRBV19 to TRBJ2-5; 8 bases are a match to TRBD1. The CDR3 runs 15 residues. The trim removed 4 bases at V and 5 bases at J, leaving 9 bases unmatched. Germline V gene sequence: CDR1 LNHDA, CDR2 SQIVND (reference sequence). DNA of the CDR3: TGTGCCAGTAGTACGGACAGGGTCGGTTCGGAGACCCAGTACTTC. This encodes CASSTDRVGSETQYF.

This clone was picked up a small number of times. The gene calls are TRBV6-6 and TRBJ1-5, with D perhaps matching TRBD1 (6 bases). This CDR3 contains 16 residues. The V gene lost 6 bases and the J gene lost 4 bases, with 19 bases spanning the gap. Germline assignment: CDR1 MNHNY and CDR2 SVGAGI (reference sequence). The CDR3 reads CASSVLSTGKNQPQHF. The CDR3 bases are TGTGCCAGCAGCGTTCTTTCAACAGGGAAAAATCAGCCCCAGCATTTT.

This clone occurred a few times. The rearrangement joins TRBV6-5 to TRBJ1-2; 9 bases fit TRBD1. The ends lost 2 bases at V and 5 bases at J; junction bases unmatched: 6. This CDR3 comprises 15 residues. Germline V lookup: CDR1 MNHEY, CDR2 SVGAGI. In nucleotides, the CDR3 is TGTGCCAGCAGTTACAGGACAGGGGTGAAATATGGCTACACCTTC. This translates into CASSYRTGVKYGYTF.

This sequence joins TRBV6-6 and TRBJ1-1, with a weak D call TRBD1 (5 bases). Per germline, CDR1 MNHNY and CDR2 SVGAGI (reference sequence). V dropped 8 bases and J dropped 0 bases, with 13 bases sitting between them. CDR3 length: 14 residues. The CDR3 nucleotides read TGTGCCAGCTCCTGGGGAGGGGTGAACACTGAAGCTTTCTTT. Translating gives CASSWGGVNTEAFF.

The gene calls are TRBV28 and TRBJ1-1; unclear D gene. This CDR3 has 13 amino acids. V shed 4 bases and J shed 11 bases, with 17 bases lying between them. CDR1 and CDR2 (germline): MDHEN, SYDVKM. CDR3 nucleotides: TGTGCCAGCAGTTCCACTTTGGGCCCGAACGCTTTCTTT. Its protein is CASSSTLGPNAFF.

The rearrangement joins TRBV9 to TRBJ2-2; D possibly corresponds to TRBD2 (5 bases). This CDR3 region has 17 residues. The V and J ends lost 4 bases and 3 bases respectively, with 19 bases between them. Germline-derived CDR1 and CDR2 are SGDLS and YYNGEE. DNA for the CDR3: TGTGCCAGCAGCCATCCAATAATCGGGAAACACACCGGGGAGCTGTTTTTT. Residues: CASSHPIIGKHTGELFF.

The chain employs TRBV2 and TRBJ1-1; 10 bases are shared with TRBD1. CDR3 length equals 15 residues. The J segment lost 5 bases and the V segment lost 4 bases, leaving 7 bases of the junction unmatched. Germline CDR1 SNHLY, CDR2 FYNNEI. The CDR3: CASSALRTGGTEAFF. CDR3 DNA sequence: TGTGCCAGCAGTGCCCTGAGGACAGGGGGGACTGAAGCTTTCTTT.

The rearrangement joins TRBV28 to TRBJ2-7; D gene uncertain. The CDR3 is 13 residues long. V was clipped by 2 bases and J by 0 bases, with 5 bases between them. Germline V gives CDR1 MDHEN, CDR2 SYDVKM. The chain's CDR3 is CASSLTFSYEQYF. DNA of the CDR3: TGTGCCAGCAGTTTAACATTCTCCTACGAGCAGTACTTC.

The CDR3 loop reads CAMGQGNHEQYF. CDR3 DNA: TGTGCCATGGGACAGGGAAACCACGAGCAGTACTTC. This chain links TRBV10-3 with TRBJ2-7, with TRBD1 matching over 9 bases. Trimming at V came to 9 bases and at J to 5 bases, leaving 5 bases not matched to a gene. The CDR3 extends over 12 amino acids. From germline, CDR1 is ENHRY and CDR2 SYGVKD.

This clone came up many times. The chain recombines TRBV5-1 with TRBJ2-3; TRBD1 matches 8 bases. CDR3 size: 15 residues. The germline gives CDR1 SGHRS, CDR2 YFSETQ. J lost 0 bases, V lost 4 bases, and 4 bases had no gene match. CDR3 nucleotide sequence: TGCGCCAGCAGCCCGGGACAGGAAAGCACAGATACGCAGTATTTT. Encoded protein: CASSPGQESTDTQYF.

This clone occurred a few times. The J gene is TRBJ1-2, the V gene TRBV29-1, with TRBD1 matching over 9 bases. The CDR3 runs 18 residues. Germline CDR1 is SQVTM and CDR2 is ANQGSEA. V lost 1 base and J lost 1; bases outside the gene matches: 13. CDR3 sequence reads: CSVEGAPPQGAYNYGYTF. The CDR3 bases are TGCAGCGTTGAAGGTGCCCCCCCACAGGGGGCCTATAACTATGGCTACACCTTC. Looking up the rest from reference TRBV29-1 and TRBJ1-2 gives the full variable domain: SAVISQKPSRDICQRGTSLTIQCQVDSQVTMMFWYRQQPGQSLTLIATANQGSEATYESGFVIDKFPISRPNLTFSTLTVSNMSPEDSSIYLCSVEGAPPQGAYNYGYTFGSGTRLTVV.